The next 26 T cell receptor beta chains were all read from a single sample in a study of blood T cell repertoires in COVID-19. The protocol was immunoSEQ multiplex PCR, while the TCRdb copy is restricted to in-frame clones and leaves out a portion. The sample holds 150,000 or so clones, 85% seen once. The sequenced sample was peripheral blood. These receptors originate from a human donor with acute or convalescent COVID-19. The donor label of this sample is uncertain.

The chain carries TRBV3-1 (or the pseudogene TRBV3-2) and TRBJ2-4; tentative D call: TRBD1 (6 bases). Trimming removed 1 base from V and 6 bases from J, with 10 bases in between. Germline V gene data show CDR1 as LGHDT and CDR2 as YNNKEL (reference sequence). The CDR3 is made up of 14 amino acids. DNA for the CDR3: TGTGCCAGCAGCCAAGCCCGGGACACAAACATTCAGTACTTC. It translates to CASSQARDTNIQYF.

Only one count was recorded for this clone. The chain links TRBV7-9 to TRBJ1-1; 7 bases fit TRBD1. Germline V CDR1 and CDR2: SEHNR, FQNEAQ (reference sequence). The ends lost 4 bases at V and 0 bases at J; junction bases unmatched: 8. This CDR3 is built from 16 residues. CDR3 DNA: TGTGCCAGCAGCTCCTCAACCGGGACAGTGAACACTGAAGCTTTCTTT. Translation: CASSSSTGTVNTEAFF. Full variable domain (remainder filled in from reference TRBV7-9 and TRBJ1-1): DTGVSQNPRHKITKRGQNVTFRCDPISEHNRLYWYRQTLGQGPEFLTYFQNEAQLEKSRLLSDRFSAERPKGSFSTLEIQRTEQGDSAMYLCASSSSTGTVNTEAFFGQGTRLTVV.

V and J are TRBV7-8 and TRBJ1-2; 8 bases match TRBD1. In germline, CDR1 is SGHVS, CDR2 FQNEAQ. This CDR3 is built from 14 residues. Trimming at V came to 2 bases and at J to 7 bases, leaving 6 bases not matched to a gene. The DNA for the CDR3 is TGTGCCAGCAGCTTAAATCAGGGGGCAAGTGGCTACACCTTC. Its protein product is CASSLNQGASGYTF.

V gene TRBV7-9 combines with J gene TRBJ2-1, with 7 bases fitting TRBD2. With V trimmed by 0 bases and J by 4 bases, 3 bases remained unmatched. The CDR3 is made up of 15 amino acids. CDR1 and CDR2 (germline): SEHNR, FQNEAQ (reference sequence). The CDR3 spells CASSLAGGTYNEQFF. The DNA for the CDR3 is TGTGCCAGCAGCTTAGCGGGGGGGACTTACAATGAGCAGTTCTTC.

This clone was detected once. The CDR3 DNA sequence: TGTGCCTGGAAAGGGAAAGGGGGAAGCGAGACCCAGTACTTC. Translated: CAWKGKGGSETQYF. This chain uses TRBV30 with TRBJ2-5; D may be TRBD1 (6 bases). Germline CDR1 is GTSNPN and CDR2 is SVGIG (reference sequence). Trimming stripped 4 bases from V and 5 bases from J, with 17 bases between. CDR3 length: 14 amino acids.

This CDR3 is CARSLAGTVSLLYGYTF. The CDR3 nucleotides read TGTGCCAGAAGCTTGGCGGGGACAGTCAGCCTTCTCTATGGCTACACCTTC. The genes are TRBV5-3 and TRBJ1-2; 7 nucleotides align to TRBD1. TRBV5-3 has ORF status, its function being uncertain. The J segment lost 4 bases and the V segment lost 0 bases, leaving 12 bases of the junction unmatched. The CDR3 totals 17 residues.

Remarks on this clone: Sequence at one end of the junction differs from germline and may be a read error. The same CDR3 arises from other DNA sequences in this sample as well. The chain carries TRBV19 and TRBJ1-2; D not certain. The germline V gene encodes CDR1 LNHDA and CDR2 SQIVND (reference sequence). The CDR3 has 15 amino acids. The CDR3 bases are TGCGCCAGTACTATGCAGGTGAATACTAACTATGGCTACACCTTC. The encoded protein is CASTMQVNTNYGYTF.

This rearrangement joins TRBV27 to TRBJ1-2; D remains ambiguous. CDR1 and CDR2 (germline): MNHEY, SMNVEV (reference sequence). CDR3 length: 16 amino acids. Trimming pared 5 bases from V and 6 bases from J, leaving 22 bases between. CDR3 in amino acids: CASSPSLGGGRDGYTF. CDR3 DNA: TGTGCCAGCAGTCCCTCCCTCGGCGGCGGGAGGGATGGCTACACCTTC.

CDR3 in DNA: TGTGCCTGGAGTTACAGGGACAGGGTCAGAGAACTGTTTTTT. Protein product: CAWSYRDRVRELFF. V usage is TRBV30 and J usage is TRBJ1-4, with 9 bases aligning to TRBD1. The CDR3 runs 14 residues. V shed 2 bases, J shed 12 bases, and the junction held 10 bases outside the gene matches. Germline V gene data show CDR1 as GTSNPN and CDR2 as SVGIG (reference sequence).

J is TRBJ1-2 and V is TRBV27; D may be TRBD1 (6 bases). The CDR3 loop spans 15 amino acids. V dropped 5 bases and J dropped 5 bases, with 18 bases sitting between them. Per the germline V gene, CDR1 is MNHEY and CDR2 is SMNVEV (reference sequence). CDR3 DNA: TGTGCCAGCAGTAGGGGGACGGCAACTATTTATGGCTACACCTTC. It codes for CASSRGTATIYGYTF.

The chain links TRBV19 to TRBJ2-5; 7 bases line up with TRBD1. Trimming removed 3 bases from V and 5 bases from J; junction bases left unmatched: 6. CDR1 LNHDA and CDR2 SQIVND come from the germline V gene (reference sequence). There are 14 residues in the CDR3. The CDR3 DNA reads as TGTGCCAGTAGTATTTCAGGGGGTAGGGAGACCCAGTACTTC. Its translation is CASSISGGRETQYF.

The J gene is TRBJ1-1, the V gene TRBV7-6; D gene ambiguous. CDR1 is SGHVS, CDR2 FNYEAQ, per germline. The V end lost 3 bases, the J end lost 1 base, and 12 bases lay between the germline ends. The CDR3 has 15 residues. CDR3 bases: TGTGCCAGCAGCTTGACCGGGGTAAAGAACACTGAAGCTTTCTTT. Protein sequence: CASSLTGVKNTEAFF.

The CDR3 reads CASSLQGLSSGNTIYF. CDR3 DNA sequence: TGTGCCAGCAGTTTACAGGGGTTGAGCTCTGGAAACACCATATATTTT. The chain has TRBV6-6 and TRBJ1-3; 7 bases are shared with TRBD1. V trimming: 4 bases; J trimming: 0 bases; junction bases outside the gene matches: 6. The CDR3 is 16 residues long. Germline-derived CDR1 and CDR2 are MNHNY and SVGAGI (reference sequence).

This clone has only a few counts. The chain recombines TRBV30 with TRBJ2-7; 9 bases line up with TRBD1. The germline gives CDR1 GTSNPN, CDR2 SVGIG (reference sequence). This CDR3 spans 15 amino acids. V was pared by 2 bases and J by 1 base, with 6 bases of the junction left unmatched. The CDR3 DNA sequence: TGTGCCTGGAGTCCCATAGGGACAGGGTCCTACGAGCAGTACTTC. This codes for CAWSPIGTGSYEQYF.

The table lists this clone with a count of one. The chain recombines TRBV9 with TRBJ2-3; TRBD2 matches at 12 bases. V dropped 0 bases and J dropped 4; count of bases not matched to a gene: 3. The CDR3 consists of 16 residues. Germline-derived CDR1 and CDR2 are SGDLS and YYNGEE. The CDR3 region has the DNA TGTGCCAGCAGCGTAGGCGCTAGCGGGGGGGCAGATACGCAGTATTTT. Its protein is CASSVGASGGADTQYF.

The chain couples TRBV6-6 to TRBJ2-5; the D gene is possibly TRBD2 (5 bases). The germline CDR1 and CDR2 sequences are MNHNY and SVGAGI (reference sequence). This CDR3 is 14 amino acids long. The V end was cut by 6 bases, the J end by 2 bases, with 13 bases between. The CDR3 sequence is CASRYTTNQETQYF. DNA for the CDR3: TGTGCCAGCAGATATACGACTAATCAAGAGACCCAGTACTTC.

The chain is built from TRBV9 and TRBJ2-1; the match to TRBD2 covers 14 bases. Trimming took 3 bases from V and 6 from J; bases not matched to a gene: 2. Germline V gene data show CDR1 as SGDLS and CDR2 as YYNGEE. CDR3 length: 15 residues. The CDR3 is CASSATSGGANEQFF. In nucleotides, the CDR3 is TGTGCCAGCAGCGCGACTAGCGGGGGGGCCAATGAGCAGTTCTTC.

The chain carries TRBV11-2 and TRBJ2-3, with D perhaps TRBD2 (5 bases). The V gene lost 4 bases and the J gene lost 0 bases, with 20 bases spanning the gap. This CDR3 is 18 amino acids long. Germline V gene lookup returns CDR1 SGHAT and CDR2 FQNNGV. CDR3 residues: CASSSAPGSIPSTDTQYF. CDR3 in DNA: TGTGCCAGCAGCTCCGCCCCGGGGTCCATACCTAGCACAGATACGCAGTATTTT.

The genes are TRBV18 and TRBJ1-1; 7 bases fit TRBD1. The CDR3 consists of 13 residues. From germline, CDR1 is KGHSH and CDR2 LQKENI. V trimming: 4 bases; J trimming: 6 bases; junction bases outside the gene matches: 5. The CDR3 nucleotides read TGTGCCAGCTCACGAAGTCAGGGGGCTGAAGCTTTCTTT. As protein: CASSRSQGAEAFF.

The chain couples TRBV10-1 to TRBJ1-5, with D hard to call. The germline V and J ends were trimmed by 4 bases and 9 bases, with 13 bases remaining between them. From germline, CDR1 is WNHNN and CDR2 SYGVQD (reference sequence). There are 13 residues in the CDR3. CDR3 bases: TGCGCCAGCAGTGTAAGTCAGGCTGGGCCCCAGCATTTT. As protein: CASSVSQAGPQHF.

This chain uses TRBV7-6 with TRBJ2-1, with D uncertain. This CDR3 has 14 amino acids. Germline V gene sequence: CDR1 SGHVS, CDR2 FNYEAQ. V was shortened by 5 bases and J by 4 bases, with 12 bases between the two germline ends. The CDR3: CASSAVKSYNEQFF. CDR3 DNA: TGTGCCAGCAGCGCGGTCAAAAGTTACAATGAGCAGTTCTTC. Looking up the rest from reference TRBV7-6 and TRBJ2-1 gives the full variable domain: GAGVSQSPRYKVTKRGQDVALRCDPISGHVSLYWYRQALGQGPEFLTYFNYEAQQDKSGLPNDRFSAERPEGSISTLTIQRTEQRDSAMYRCASSAVKSYNEQFFGPGTRLTVL.

The gene calls are TRBV7-2 and TRBJ1-1, with D uncertain. The V and J ends lost 7 bases and 7 bases respectively, with 22 bases between them. The CDR3 is 15 residues long. CDR1 is SGHTA, CDR2 FQGNSA, per germline. The DNA for the CDR3 is TGTGCCAGCAATAAGGTCCTGGCGAGACGCGGTGAAGCTTTCTTT. It translates to CASNKVLARRGEAFF.

The J gene is TRBJ2-3, the V gene TRBV19, with TRBD2 identical over 11 bases. V gave up 2 bases and J gave up 3 bases; unmatched junction bases: 13. The length of the CDR3 is 19 residues. CDR1 is LNHDA and CDR2 is SQIVND in the germline V gene (reference sequence). In DNA, the CDR3 is TGTGCCAGTAGTATAAGAGGGCTAGCGGGGGGATCGGCGACAGATACGCAGTATTTT. It codes for CASSIRGLAGGSATDTQYF.

This chain joins TRBV29-1 and TRBJ1-3; no firm D call. The CDR3 has 13 residues. Trimming stripped 4 bases from V and 4 bases from J, with 11 bases between. Germline V gives CDR1 SQVTM, CDR2 ANQGSEA. Written as DNA, the CDR3 is TGCAGCGTTGCTTGGTCTACCGGAAACACCATATATTTT. It is translated as CSVAWSTGNTIYF.

This rearrangement joins TRBV9 to TRBJ1-1, with 7 positions matching TRBD1. This CDR3 region has 14 residues. The germline gives CDR1 SGDLS, CDR2 YYNGEE. After removal of 3 bases from V and 10 bases from J, the junction contained 12 bases not matched to a gene. This CDR3 is CASSARQGPAAAFF. The CDR3 bases are TGTGCCAGCAGCGCCCGACAGGGTCCGGCCGCAGCTTTCTTT.

This sequence joins TRBV5-1 and TRBJ1-5, with a tentative D call TRBD1 (5 bases). V lost 4 bases and J 4 bases, leaving 15 bases between the germline ends. Germline values: CDR1 SGHRS, CDR2 YFSETQ. This CDR3 is 15 amino acids long. CDR3 nucleotides: TGCGCCAGCAGCACTGGAGGGACCGCAAATCAGCCCCAGCATTTT. It encodes CASSTGGTANQPQHF.